The text below deals with one T cell receptor (beta chain). Its antigen is not yet known. No much larger clone is present one base from it, and per-base qualities are unavailable. The data belong to a study of T cells in localized non-small cell lung cancer (dated by TCRdb to the early 2020s). Describing the broader study: Comparing tumors with uninvolved tumor-adjacent lungs, the study looked at the T cell repertoires of about 240 patients with early-stage NSCLC. The cohort comprised around 240 treatment-naïve NSCLC patients with resected, localized lung tumors. The mean age of the NSCLC patients was about 70 years, with approximately 130 men and 100 to 110 women. Study-wide conclusions, independent of this receptor: Because multi-region tumor sequencing was not performed, intratumor heterogeneity could not be ruled out. A median of about 55 of the top 100 tumor clones were detected in paired uninvolved adjacent lung, and approximately 28 of these tumor clones were also found among the top 100 clones of the paired uninvolved adjacent lung. Higher T cell density in blood was associated with longer overall survival, whereas higher clonality in adjacent lung was associated with shorter survival. Uninvolved tumor-adjacent lung showed the highest T cell clonality, higher than tumor, which suggests more focused antigenic responses in the uninvolved tumor-adjacent lung. Because the study design was exploratory, TCR variables were selected using unadjusted p-values without false-discovery rate correction.

At diagnosis, tumor, uninvolved tumor-adjacent lung and peripheral blood were collected and then preserved as a mix of FFPE and fresh-frozen material. For TCR repertoire profiling, blood samples were analyzed in the form of peripheral blood mononuclear cells. CDR1 and CDR2 were assigned from the germline V gene as SGHRS and YFSETQ. The CDR3 starts with the cysteine, ends with the phenylalanine, and has 14 residues. Just CDR3 DNA is preserved here, 42 bases in frame from base 1. V sheds 7 bases and J sheds 3 bases, leaving 16 bases between their ends. The immunoSEQ Assay was used to sequence TCR beta CDR3 regions from DNA. In the authors' own workflow: To compute T cell density, TCR beta template counts were normalized to usable DNA, which was estimated by amplifying housekeeping genes. Using the preseqR package, richness was estimated by extrapolating to 120,000 templates for tissue samples and 400,000 templates for PBMC samples. Clonality was taken to be one minus Pielou's evenness. Tissue-enriched TCRs were identified by differential abundance testing using productive amino-acid clonotypes, minimum total count 5 and alpha 0.1. Repertoire overlap between compartments was quantified with the Jaccard Index and Morisita Overlap Index. GLIPH grouped TCR beta CDR3s together with public tetramer-defined viral CDR3s, and a viral motif had to include at least three viral sequences and also show V-gene enrichment. TCRdb holds this immuneACCESS table with in-frame rearrangements only. Some clones are missing; in checked studies, unresolved V genes explain under half, and the rest has no known cause. For V, J and clone size, that table is used; D and trimming come from the DNA. In this sample the table shows around 5,400 clones, 85% of which occur a single time. 8.6% of the sample rests with the top ten.

The source is a woman aged 40-69 years with stage II lung adenocarcinoma. This sequence uses TRBV5-1 and TRBJ2-5; a tentative D call is TRBD1 (5 bases match). This sample comprised PBMCs, obtained before any cancer treatment. The CDR3 amino acid sequence is: CASRVALREETQYF. The DNA reads TGCGCCAGCCGGGTGGCACTCAGGGAAGAGACCCAGTACTTC.